Detailed here is one T cell receptor (beta chain). This record comes from a study of control samples from healthy donors and cancer patients. Method: immunoSEQ multiplex PCR; TCRdb's copy keeps in-frame clones and lacks some. The table lists about 150,000 clones, more than 90% of them singletons, with roughly 3.2% in the top ten. Germline V gene lookup returns CDR1 MNHEY and CDR2 SMNVEV (reference sequence). There are 14 residues in the CDR3. V trimming: 6 bases; J trimming: 8 bases; junction bases outside the gene matches: 9. Source material: blood. The chain recombines TRBV27 with TRBJ2-2; 7 nucleotides line up with TRBD1. The receptor's source is a man aged 30 to 39 in good health. The CDR3 DNA follows: TGTGCCAGCAGACACACAGGGGAACAGGGGGAGCTGTTTTTT. It is translated as CASRHTGEQGELFF.